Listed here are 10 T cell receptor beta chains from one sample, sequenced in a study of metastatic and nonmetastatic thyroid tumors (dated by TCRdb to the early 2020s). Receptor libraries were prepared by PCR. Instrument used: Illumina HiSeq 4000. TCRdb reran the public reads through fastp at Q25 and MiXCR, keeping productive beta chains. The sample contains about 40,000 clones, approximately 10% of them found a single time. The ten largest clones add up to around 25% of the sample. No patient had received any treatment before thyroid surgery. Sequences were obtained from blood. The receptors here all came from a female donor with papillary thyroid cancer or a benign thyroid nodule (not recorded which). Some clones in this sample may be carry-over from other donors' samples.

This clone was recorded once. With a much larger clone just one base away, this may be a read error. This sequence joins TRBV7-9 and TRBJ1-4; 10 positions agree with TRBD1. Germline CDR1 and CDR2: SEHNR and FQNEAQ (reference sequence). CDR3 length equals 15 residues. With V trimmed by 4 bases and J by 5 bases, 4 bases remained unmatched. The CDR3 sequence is CASSSLTGGNEKLFF. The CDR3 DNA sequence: TGTGCCAGCAGCTCCCTGACAGGGGGCAATGAAAAACTGTTTTTT.

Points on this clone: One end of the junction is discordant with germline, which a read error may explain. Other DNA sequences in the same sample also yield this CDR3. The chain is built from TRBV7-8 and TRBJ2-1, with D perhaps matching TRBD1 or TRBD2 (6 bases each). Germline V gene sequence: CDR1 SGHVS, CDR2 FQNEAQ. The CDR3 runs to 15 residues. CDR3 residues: CASSLGGGQYNEQFF. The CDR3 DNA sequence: TGTGCAAGCAGCTTAGGGGGAGGACAGTACAATGAGCAGTTCTTC.

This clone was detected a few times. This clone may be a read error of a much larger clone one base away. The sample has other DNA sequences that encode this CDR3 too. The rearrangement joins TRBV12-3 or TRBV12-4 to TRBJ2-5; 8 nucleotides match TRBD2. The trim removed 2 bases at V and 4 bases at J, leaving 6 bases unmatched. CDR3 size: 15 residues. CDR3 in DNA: TGTGCCAGCAGTTTAAGGCTGGCGGGAGGAGAGACCCAGTACTTC. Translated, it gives CASSLRLAGGETQYF.

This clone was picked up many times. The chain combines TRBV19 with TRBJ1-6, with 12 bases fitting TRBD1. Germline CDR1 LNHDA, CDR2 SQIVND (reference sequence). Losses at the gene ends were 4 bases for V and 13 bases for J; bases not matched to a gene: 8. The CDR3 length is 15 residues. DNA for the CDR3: TGTGCCAGTAGTAGCACCGGGACAGGGGGCCCCCCCCTCCACTTT. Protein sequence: CASSSTGTGGPPLHF. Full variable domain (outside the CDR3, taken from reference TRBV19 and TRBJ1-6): DGGITQSPKYLFRKEGQNVTLSCEQNLNHDAMYWYRQDPGQGLRLIYYSQIVNDFQKGDIAEGYSVSREKKESFPLTVTSAQKNPTAFYLCASSSTGTGGPPLHFGNGTRLTVT.

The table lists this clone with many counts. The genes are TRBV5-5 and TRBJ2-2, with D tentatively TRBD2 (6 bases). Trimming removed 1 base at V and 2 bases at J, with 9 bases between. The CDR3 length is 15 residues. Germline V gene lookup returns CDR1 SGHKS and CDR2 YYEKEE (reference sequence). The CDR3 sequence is CASSLRDSNTGELFF. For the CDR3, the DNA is TGTGCCAGCAGCTTGCGGGACTCCAACACCGGGGAGCTGTTTTTT.

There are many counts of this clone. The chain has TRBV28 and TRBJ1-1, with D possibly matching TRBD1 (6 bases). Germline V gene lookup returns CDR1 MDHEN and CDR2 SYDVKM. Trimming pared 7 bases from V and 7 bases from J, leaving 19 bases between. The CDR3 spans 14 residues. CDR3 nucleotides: TGTGCCAGCACTAGTAGGGGGAAGATTGATGAAGCTTTCTTT. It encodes CASTSRGKIDEAFF. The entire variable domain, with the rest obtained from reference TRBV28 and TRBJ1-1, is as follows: DVKVTQSSRYLVKRTGEKVFLECVQDMDHENMFWYRQDPGLGLRLIYFSYDVKMKEKGDIPEGYSVSREKKERFSLILESASTNQTSMYLCASTSRGKIDEAFFGQGTRLTVV.

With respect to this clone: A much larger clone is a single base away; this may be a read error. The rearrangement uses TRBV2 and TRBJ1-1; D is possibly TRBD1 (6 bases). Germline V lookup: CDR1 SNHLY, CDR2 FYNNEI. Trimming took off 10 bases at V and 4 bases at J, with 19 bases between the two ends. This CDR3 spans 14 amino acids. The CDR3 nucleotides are TGTGCCAACACATTACAGGGAACGCTCACTGAAGCTTTCTTT. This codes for CANTLQGTLTEAFF.

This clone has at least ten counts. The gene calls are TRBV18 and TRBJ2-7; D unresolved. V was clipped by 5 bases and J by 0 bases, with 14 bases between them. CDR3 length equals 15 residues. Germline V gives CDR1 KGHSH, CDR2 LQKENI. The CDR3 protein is CASSSNRISSYEQYF. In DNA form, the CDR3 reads TGTGCCAGCTCATCGAACAGAATAAGCTCCTACGAGCAGTACTTC.

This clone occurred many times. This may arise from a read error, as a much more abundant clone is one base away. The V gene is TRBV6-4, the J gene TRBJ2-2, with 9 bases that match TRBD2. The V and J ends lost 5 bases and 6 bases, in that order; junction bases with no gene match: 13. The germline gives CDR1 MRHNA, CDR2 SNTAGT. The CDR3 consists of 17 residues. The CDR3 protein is CASSLVRTSGRSGELFF. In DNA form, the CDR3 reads TGTGCCAGCAGTCTAGTCCGGACGAGCGGGAGGTCCGGGGAGCTGTTTTTT.

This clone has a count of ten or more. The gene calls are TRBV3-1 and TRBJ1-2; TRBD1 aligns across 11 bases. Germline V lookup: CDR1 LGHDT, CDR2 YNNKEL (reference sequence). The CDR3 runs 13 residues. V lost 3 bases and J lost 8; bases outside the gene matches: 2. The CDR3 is CASSQGQGEGYTF. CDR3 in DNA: TGTGCCAGCAGCCAGGGACAGGGGGAAGGCTACACCTTC. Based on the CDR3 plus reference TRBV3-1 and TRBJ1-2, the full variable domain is DTAVSQTPKYLVTQMGNDKSIKCEQNLGHDTMYWYKQDSKKFLKIMFSYNNKELIINETVPNRFSPKSPDKAHLNLHINSLELGDSAVYFCASSQGQGEGYTFGSGTRLTVV.